These 4 T cell receptor beta chains were all obtained from the same sample, sequenced in a study of T cell responses to AZD1222 COVID-19 vaccine. Here immunoSEQ multiplex PCR was the method, and the copy in TCRdb shows in-frame clones only, minus some. Counted here are about 180,000 clones, approximately 91% occurring once; the ten biggest clones make up around 1.9%. The sequencing here drew on peripheral blood, taken 28 days after the second AZD1222 dose. These receptors all come from an adult who received the AZD1222 COVID-19 vaccine.

The chain is built from TRBV29-1 and TRBJ1-2; D is ambiguous. V lost 2 bases to trimming and J lost 2 bases, with 12 bases between them. Germline-derived CDR1 and CDR2 are SQVTM and ANQGSEA. The CDR3 runs to 14 residues. CDR3 residues: CSVEFGQLNYGYTF. For the CDR3, the DNA is TGCAGCGTTGAATTCGGCCAGCTAAACTATGGCTACACCTTC.

This sequence joins TRBV5-1 and TRBJ2-2, with TRBD1 matching over 11 bases. J lost 4 bases, V lost 3 bases, and 5 bases had no gene match. Germline V gene sequence: CDR1 SGHRS, CDR2 YFSETQ. The CDR3 sequence is 16 residues long. Written as DNA, the CDR3 is TGCGCCAGCAGCTCCTTGGACAGGGGGCTCACCGGGGAGCTGTTTTTT. Amino acid sequence: CASSSLDRGLTGELFF.

The genes are TRBV3-1 (or the pseudogene TRBV3-2) and TRBJ2-7; TRBD1 matches at 7 bases. The length of the CDR3 is 14 residues. CDR1 is LGHDT and CDR2 is YNNKEL in the germline V gene (reference sequence). Trimming at V came to 1 base and at J to 3 bases, leaving 3 bases not matched to a gene. CDR3 bases: TGTGCCAGCAGCCAAGGTCGGGACAGCTACGAGCAGTACTTC. Residues: CASSQGRDSYEQYF.

The rearrangement joins TRBV4-3 to TRBJ2-3; perhaps TRBD1 as D (5 bases). The V end lost 1 base, the J end lost 5 bases, and 16 bases lay between the germline ends. Per the germline V gene, CDR1 is LGHNA and CDR2 is YSLEER. The CDR3 runs to 16 residues. The CDR3 loop is CASSQVCGAFKDTQYF. For the CDR3, the DNA is TGCGCCAGCAGCCAAGTTTGTGGGGCCTTCAAAGATACGCAGTATTTT.